The 5 T cell receptor beta chains listed next were all sequenced from one sample in a study of blood T cell repertoires in COVID-19. The table came from immunoSEQ multiplex PCR; TCRdb's copy has only in-frame clones and leaves some out. Of some 50,000 clones detected, about 87% appear once; the ten largest clones hold approximately 3.9%. Sequenced input: peripheral blood. The receptors come from a man over 45 with acute or convalescent COVID-19.

V usage is TRBV19 and J usage is TRBJ1-4, with 7 bases matching TRBD1. This CDR3 region has 15 residues. V lost 3 bases and J lost 7; bases outside the gene matches: 8. The V gene's germline CDR1 is LNHDA and CDR2 SQIVND (reference sequence). CDR3 sequence: CASSMEQGHGEKLFF. The CDR3 DNA reads as TGTGCCAGTAGTATGGAACAGGGGCACGGTGAAAAACTGTTTTTT.

The gene calls are TRBV5-4 and TRBJ2-2; possible D gene TRBD2, 6 bases. Germline V gene data show CDR1 as SGHNT and CDR2 as YYREEE (reference sequence). This CDR3 contains 13 residues. The V gene lost 0 bases and the J gene lost 6 bases, with 6 bases spanning the gap. CDR3 protein: CASSLGGAGELFF. DNA for the CDR3: TGTGCCAGCAGCTTGGGGGGGGCCGGGGAGCTGTTTTTT.

DNA of the CDR3: TGTGCCAGCAGTTTCAGGCATTCTCGGTACACTGAAGCTTTCTTT. It codes for CASSFRHSRYTEAFF. The chain has TRBV28 and TRBJ1-1, with D unclear. The germline V gene encodes CDR1 MDHEN and CDR2 SYDVKM. The CDR3 is made up of 15 amino acids. The V end was cut by 3 bases, the J end by 3 bases, with 14 bases between.

V gene TRBV28 combines with J gene TRBJ1-1; D gene uncertain. CDR1 is MDHEN, CDR2 SYDVKM, per germline. The CDR3 loop spans 13 amino acids. V lost 3 bases to trimming and J lost 7 bases, with 12 bases between them. The CDR3 region has the DNA TGTGCCAGCAGTTTTGGAGGGCGACTTGAAGCTTTCTTT. Translated, it gives CASSFGGRLEAFF.

The chain is built from TRBV12-3 or TRBV12-4 and TRBJ1-1; maybe TRBD1 (5 bases). The CDR3 totals 11 residues. The ends were cut back, 6 bases at V and 10 bases at J, with 12 bases in the middle. In DNA form, the CDR3 reads TGTGCCAGCAGCCTAGACAGATCAGCTTTCTTT. This encodes CASSLDRSAFF.